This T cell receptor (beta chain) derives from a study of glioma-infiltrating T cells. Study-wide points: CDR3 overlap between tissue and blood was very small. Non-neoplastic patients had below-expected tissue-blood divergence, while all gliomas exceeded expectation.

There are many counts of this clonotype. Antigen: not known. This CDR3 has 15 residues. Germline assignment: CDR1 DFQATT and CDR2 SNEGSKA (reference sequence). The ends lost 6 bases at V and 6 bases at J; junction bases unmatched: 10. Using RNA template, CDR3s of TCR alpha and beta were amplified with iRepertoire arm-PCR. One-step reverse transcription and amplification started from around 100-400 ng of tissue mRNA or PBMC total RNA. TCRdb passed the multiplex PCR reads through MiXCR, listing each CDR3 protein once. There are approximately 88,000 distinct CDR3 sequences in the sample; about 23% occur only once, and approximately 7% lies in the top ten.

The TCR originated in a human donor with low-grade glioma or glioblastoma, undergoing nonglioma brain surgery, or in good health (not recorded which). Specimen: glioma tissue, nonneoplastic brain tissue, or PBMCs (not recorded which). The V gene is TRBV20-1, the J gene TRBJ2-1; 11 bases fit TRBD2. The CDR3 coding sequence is TGCAGTGCCCCCTTTAGCGGGGGGGCCCCCAATGAGCAGTTCTTC. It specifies CSAPFSGGAPNEQFF.